Listed below are T cell receptor beta chains from one sample, sequenced in a study of technical replicates of blood from several donors. Here immunoSEQ multiplex PCR was the method, and the copy in TCRdb shows in-frame clones only, minus some. This sample carries more than 65,000 clones, over 90% of them seen once, and the ten largest clones take about 0.38%. Sequencing was performed on T cells isolated from PBMCs. These receptors all come from a human donor in good health. Both conserved end residues are part of each CDR3. The order of the fields is J gene, V gene, clone size, CDR3 protein. Only part of the rows carry a size: once, few, many, or a class if the clone is expanded.

j_gene: TRBJ2-5
v_gene: TRBV4-3
abundance: -
CDR3aa: CASSLGTSGRFQETQYF

j_gene: TRBJ2-5
v_gene: TRBV5-1
abundance: -
CDR3aa: CASTTVVSQETQYF

j_gene: TRBJ2-7
v_gene: TRBV7-2
abundance: -
CDR3aa: CASSPWTGSYEQYF

j_gene: TRBJ1-1
v_gene: TRBV7-2
abundance: -
CDR3aa: CASSSLDSSYTEAFF

j_gene: TRBJ2-3
v_gene: TRBV4-2
abundance: -
CDR3aa: CASSLIAGPFTDTQYF

j_gene: TRBJ2-7
v_gene: TRBV4-3
abundance: -
CDR3aa: CASSQLQGGEQYF

j_gene: TRBJ1-3
v_gene: TRBV5-1
abundance: -
CDR3aa: CASSPRQNSGNTIYF

j_gene: TRBJ2-7
v_gene: TRBV6-6
abundance: -
CDR3aa: CASSADREVNEQYF

j_gene: TRBJ2-7
v_gene: TRBV19
abundance: -
CDR3aa: CASSEQGEGYEQYF

j_gene: TRBJ1-1
v_gene: TRBV5-1
abundance: -
CDR3aa: CASSPSSRRDTEAFF

j_gene: TRBJ1-2
v_gene: TRBV30
abundance: -
CDR3aa: CAWSVYRGGYTF

j_gene: TRBJ2-7
v_gene: TRBV5-6
abundance: -
CDR3aa: CASSLLAGEEQYF

j_gene: TRBJ2-3
v_gene: TRBV6-1
abundance: -
CDR3aa: CASSGSKGLTDTQYF

j_gene: TRBJ1-5
v_gene: TRBV27
abundance: -
CDR3aa: CASSFVQGSNQPQHF

j_gene: TRBJ1-2
v_gene: TRBV27
abundance: -
CDR3aa: CASSVAGDRGGYGYTF

j_gene: TRBJ2-1
v_gene: TRBV6-5
abundance: -
CDR3aa: CASSYEAGGSYNEQFF

j_gene: TRBJ2-7
v_gene: TRBV7-8
abundance: -
CDR3aa: CASSKGLAAYEQYF

j_gene: TRBJ1-5
v_gene: TRBV19
abundance: -
CDR3aa: CASREGRGERNQPQHF

j_gene: TRBJ2-1
v_gene: TRBV2
abundance: -
CDR3aa: CASRREGYNEQFF

j_gene: TRBJ2-1
v_gene: TRBV4-1
abundance: -
CDR3aa: CASSQQDLAGFNEQFF

j_gene: TRBJ1-2
v_gene: TRBV23-1
abundance: -
CDR3aa: CASSQYRVYGYTF

j_gene: TRBJ1-2
v_gene: TRBV7-9
abundance: -
CDR3aa: CASTFNRGNLANYGYTF

j_gene: TRBJ1-3
v_gene: TRBV30
abundance: -
CDR3aa: CAWSVHLSGNTIYF

j_gene: TRBJ1-3
v_gene: TRBV6-5
abundance: -
CDR3aa: CASSYSLDSGNTIYF

j_gene: TRBJ1-4
v_gene: TRBV28
abundance: -
CDR3aa: CASSFLGGEGEKLFF

j_gene: TRBJ2-7
v_gene: TRBV7-9
abundance: -
CDR3aa: CASSLGHGYEQYF

j_gene: TRBJ2-3
v_gene: TRBV6-5
abundance: once
CDR3aa: CASSPAREIDTQYF

j_gene: TRBJ1-1
v_gene: TRBV27
abundance: -
CDR3aa: CASSLYTSGEAFF

j_gene: TRBJ2-7
v_gene: TRBV7-3
abundance: -
CDR3aa: CASSDPAGAIYEQYF

j_gene: TRBJ1-4
v_gene: TRBV2
abundance: -
CDR3aa: CASRRSKGLVEKLFF

j_gene: TRBJ2-3
v_gene: TRBV19
abundance: -
CDR3aa: CASSIDLGPPDTQYF

j_gene: TRBJ2-7
v_gene: TRBV28
abundance: -
CDR3aa: CASSFPVIAGVDSYEQYF

j_gene: TRBJ2-7
v_gene: TRBV11-1
abundance: -
CDR3aa: CASSPSNRIVYEQYF